This T cell receptor (beta chain) came from a study of CD8 T cells in ankylosing spondylitis. The CDR3 loop spans 17 amino acids. Germline V lookup: CDR1 SGHRS, CDR2 YFSETQ. The trim removed 4 bases at V and 2 bases at J, leaving 9 bases unmatched. Via MiXCR, TCRdb re-called the 5' RACE reads, giving one row per CDR3 protein. The table includes 230,000 or so distinct CDR3 sequences, 20% to 30% detected once. The V and J genes are TRBV5-1 and TRBJ2-1, with 10 bases lining up with TRBD2. The sample taken for sequencing was blood, either unsorted or a sorted T cell fraction (not recorded which). The receptor was derived from a male donor with ankylosing spondylitis or in good health (not recorded which). CDR3 residues: CASSPNGLAGAYNEQFF. The CDR3 DNA sequence: TGCGCCAGCAGCCCGAATGGCCTAGCGGGGGCCTACAATGAGCAGTTCTTC.